The present T cell receptor (beta chain) was sequenced within a study of shared clonotypes between healthy human individuals. About the research overall: The composition of the donors was a couple of women and a few men aged 18 to 49.

Study-wide results and limits: Among donors, sharing of clonotypes was expected to be affected by sequencing depth.

Naive CD8 cells comprised CD45RO-negative, CCR7-positively selected cells, excluding terminally differentiated effector memory CD45RA+ cells. Comment on this clone: No antigen is known for it.

Sequencing used immunoSEQ multiplex PCR; TCRdb keeps in-frame clones, though not all of them. The top ten clones hold about 24% of a sample with hundreds of thousands of clones, 80% to 95% of them seen once. The TCR was taken from a man aged 25-40 years in good health. Sequences were obtained from naive CD8+ T cells sorted from blood.

The CDR3 coding sequence is TGTGCCAGCAGCTCGGATGAGCAGTTCTTC. Translating gives CASSSDEQFF. The V gene is TRBV7-9, the J gene TRBJ2-1; D unresolved. CDR3 size: 10 residues. CDR1 and CDR2 (germline): SEHNR, FQNEAQ (reference sequence). V was cut by 4 bases and J by 8 bases, with 3 bases left in between.